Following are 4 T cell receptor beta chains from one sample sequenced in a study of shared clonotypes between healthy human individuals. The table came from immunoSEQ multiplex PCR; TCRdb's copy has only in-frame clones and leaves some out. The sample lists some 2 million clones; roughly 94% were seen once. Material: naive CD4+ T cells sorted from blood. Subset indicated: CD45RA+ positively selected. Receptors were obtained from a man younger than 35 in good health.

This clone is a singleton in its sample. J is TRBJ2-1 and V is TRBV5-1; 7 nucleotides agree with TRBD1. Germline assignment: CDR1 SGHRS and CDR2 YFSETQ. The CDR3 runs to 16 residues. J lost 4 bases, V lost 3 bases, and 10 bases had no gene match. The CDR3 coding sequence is TGCGCCAGCAGCTCCACCCCGGGGACAGTATACAATGAGCAGTTCTTC. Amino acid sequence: CASSSTPGTVYNEQFF.

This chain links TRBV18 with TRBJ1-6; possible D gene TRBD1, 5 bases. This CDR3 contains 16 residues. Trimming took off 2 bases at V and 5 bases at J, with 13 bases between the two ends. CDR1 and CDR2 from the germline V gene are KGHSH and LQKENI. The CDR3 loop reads CASSPGTYSNNSPLHF. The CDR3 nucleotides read TGTGCCAGCTCACCAGGGACGTACTCTAATAATTCACCCCTCCACTTT.

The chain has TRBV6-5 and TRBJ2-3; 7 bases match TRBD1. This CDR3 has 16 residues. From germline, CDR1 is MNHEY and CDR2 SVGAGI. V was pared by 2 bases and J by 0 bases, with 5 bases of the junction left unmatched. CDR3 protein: CASSYPTGVSTDTQYF. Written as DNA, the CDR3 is TGTGCCAGCAGTTACCCCACAGGGGTCAGCACAGATACGCAGTATTTT.

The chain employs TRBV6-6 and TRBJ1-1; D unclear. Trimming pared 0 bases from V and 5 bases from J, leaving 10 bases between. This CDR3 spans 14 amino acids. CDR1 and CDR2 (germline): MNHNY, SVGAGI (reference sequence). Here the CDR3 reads CASSYSRVGTEAFF. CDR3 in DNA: TGTGCCAGCAGTTACTCGAGGGTGGGGACTGAAGCTTTCTTT.